This T cell receptor (beta chain) comes out of a study of OX40 agonist ivuxolimab in advanced cancers. Study overall: Patients were given ivuxolimab, an antibody that agonizes OX40 (CD134).

The CDR3 spans 12 residues. Germline V gene sequence: CDR1 LNHDA, CDR2 SQIVND (reference sequence). V lost 6 bases and J 4 bases, leaving 9 bases between the germline ends. Repertoires were generated with immunoSEQ multiplex PCR, while TCRdb's copy carries only in-frame clones and drops some. The sample has some 80,000 clones, over 80% seen once; the top ten hold approximately 8%. The sequence was obtained from an adult with an advanced solid tumor such as melanoma, head and neck, liver or kidney cancer. The genes are TRBV19 and TRBJ1-1; no definite D call. Source: CD4+ or CD8+ T cells sorted from blood, taken in a trial of the OX40 agonist ivuxolimab. CDR3 sequence reads: CASRVGGTEAFF. The CDR3 DNA reads TGTGCCAGTAGAGTCGGAGGCACTGAAGCTTTCTTT.